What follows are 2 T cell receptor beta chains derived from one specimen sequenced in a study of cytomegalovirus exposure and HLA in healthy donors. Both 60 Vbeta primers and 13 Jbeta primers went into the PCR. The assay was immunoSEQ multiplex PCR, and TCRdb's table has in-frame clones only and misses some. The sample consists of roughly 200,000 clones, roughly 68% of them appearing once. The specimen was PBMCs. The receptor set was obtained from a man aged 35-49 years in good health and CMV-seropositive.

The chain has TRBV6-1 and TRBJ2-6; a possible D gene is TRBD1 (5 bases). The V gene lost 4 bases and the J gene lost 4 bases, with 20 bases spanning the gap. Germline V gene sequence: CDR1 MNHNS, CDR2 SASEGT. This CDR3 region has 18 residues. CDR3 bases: TGTGCCAGCAGTGTTGTACGACAGTTCCCTTCAGGGGCCAACGTCCTGACTTTC. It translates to CASSVVRQFPSGANVLTF.

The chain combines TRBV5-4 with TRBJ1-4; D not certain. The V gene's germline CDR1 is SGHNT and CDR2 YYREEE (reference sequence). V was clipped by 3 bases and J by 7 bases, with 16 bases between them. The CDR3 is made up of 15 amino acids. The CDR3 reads CASSSKDPGGEKLFF. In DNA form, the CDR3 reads TGTGCCAGCAGCTCGAAGGACCCCGGAGGTGAAAAACTGTTTTTT.